This TCR beta chain is drawn from a study of blood T cell repertoires in COVID-19. The wider study: Italy, Spain and the United States were the sources of the convalescent and acute COVID-19 samples. T cells, B-cell-depleted T cells, or PBMCs supplied cDNA or gDNA.

Trimming pared 0 bases from V and 4 bases from J, leaving 12 bases between. From germline, CDR1 is MGHRA and CDR2 YSYEKL. CDR3 length: 15 residues. How the authors handled the data: Amplification of reference gene primers was used by the study to estimate nucleated cell counts. Libraries were prepared by immunoSEQ multiplex PCR; TCRdb keeps only in-frame clonotypes and omits some of them. The DNA was the basis for D and trimming; V, J and clone size are from that table. This repertoire shows about 86,000 clones, roughly 80% found once; its top ten account for around 3%. The chain recombines TRBV4-1 with TRBJ1-2; D might be TRBD1 (5 bases). The sequencing input was peripheral blood. The receptor comes from a man over 45 with acute or convalescent COVID-19. The CDR3 loop reads CASSQEGRVGYGYTF. CDR3 sequence (DNA): TGCGCCAGCAGCCAAGAAGGCAGGGTAGGCTATGGCTACACCTTC.